The 9 T cell receptor beta chains below all came from one sample that was sequenced in a study of T cell changes during pregnancy in multiple sclerosis. This table comes from immunoSEQ multiplex PCR, and its TCRdb copy is limited to in-frame clones, with some not included. The sample contains some 54,000 clones, 94% of which appear only once. The specimen comprised CD8+ T cells from peripheral blood mononuclear cells, sampled in the third trimester of pregnancy. Every receptor here comes from a female donor with multiple sclerosis, enrolled in a pregnancy study.

In DNA, the CDR3 is TGTGCCAGCAGCTCCCGGGAGATTAGCGACAGCACAGATACGCAGTATTTT. It is translated as CASSSREISDSTDTQYF. This chain connects TRBV7-9 to TRBJ2-3; D is perhaps TRBD2 (6 bases). Deletions cut 4 bases from V and 0 bases from J, with 17 bases between. CDR1 and CDR2 (germline): SEHNR, FQNEAQ (reference sequence). This CDR3 has 17 amino acids.

V is TRBV14 and J is TRBJ2-2; TRBD1 agrees at 9 bases. Germline CDR1 reads SGHDN; CDR2 reads FVKESK. V was clipped by 5 bases and J by 4 bases; unmatched bases: 17. CDR3 size: 19 residues. Here the CDR3 reads CASSLGQGRTRHLTGELFF. The DNA for the CDR3 is TGTGCCAGCAGCTTGGGACAGGGTCGGACTAGACATCTCACCGGGGAGCTGTTTTTT.

The chain uses TRBV9 and TRBJ1-1; TRBD1 is a possible D gene (6 bases). Germline values: CDR1 SGDLS, CDR2 YYNGEE. Trimming shortened V by 0 bases and J by 0 bases, and 12 bases separated the two germline ends. CDR3 length: 16 amino acids. The CDR3 is CASSVARDTLNTEAFF. The CDR3 region has the DNA TGTGCCAGCAGCGTAGCCCGGGACACCTTGAACACTGAAGCTTTCTTT.

CDR3 residues: CASSDRGGIENIQYF. The DNA of the CDR3 is TGCGCCAGCAGTGATAGAGGGGGTATCGAAAACATTCAGTACTTC. The chain uses TRBV10-1 and TRBJ2-4, with D possibly TRBD1 on 6 matching bases. Germline loops: CDR1 WNHNN, CDR2 SYGVQD (reference sequence). The CDR3 runs 15 residues. Trimming left V 3 bases short and J 5 bases short, with 14 bases between.

The chain links TRBV9 to TRBJ2-3, with 7 bases identical to TRBD1. CDR3 length equals 15 residues. Per germline, CDR1 SGDLS and CDR2 YYNGEE. The V and J ends lost 3 bases and 8 bases, in that order; junction bases with no gene match: 12. In nucleotides, the CDR3 is TGTGCCAGCAGCGGGACAGGTGCTCTTTATATTACGCAGTATTTT. Translation gives CASSGTGALYITQYF. Full variable domain (rest looked up from reference TRBV9 and TRBJ2-3): DSGVTQTPKHLITATGQRVTLRCSPRSGDLSVYWYQQSLDQGLQFLIQYYNGEERAKGNILERFSAQQFPDLHSELNLSSLELGDSALYFCASSGTGALYITQYFGPGTRLTVL.

This chain connects TRBV7-9 to TRBJ1-2; tentatively, D is TRBD1 (6 bases). The CDR3 sequence is 13 residues long. Germline lookup yields CDR1 SEHNR and CDR2 FQNEAQ (reference sequence). Trimming took 5 bases from V and 6 from J, leaving 13 bases between them. The CDR3 DNA follows: TGTGCCAGCAGCCCAGGGGACCGGGATGGCTACACCTTC. Protein product: CASSPGDRDGYTF.

This clone was counted a single time. Other DNA sequences in the same sample also yield this CDR3. The V gene is TRBV6-5, the J gene TRBJ2-7; D unclear. CDR1 is MNHEY, CDR2 SVGAGI, per germline. The length of the CDR3 is 13 residues. Deletions cut 0 bases from V and 1 base from J, with 4 bases between. For the CDR3, the DNA is TGTGCCAGCAGTTACTCGGAGTCCTACGAGCAGTACTTC. Its translation: CASSYSESYEQYF.

The gene calls are TRBV7-9 and TRBJ2-7; D may be TRBD1 (6 bases). This CDR3 comprises 14 residues. Per the germline V gene, CDR1 is SEHNR and CDR2 is FQNEAQ (reference sequence). V lost 0 bases, J lost 0 bases, and 6 bases lay in between. CDR3 DNA: TGTGCCAGCAGCTTAGCAGGGGGCTCCTACGAGCAGTACTTC. Encoded protein: CASSLAGGSYEQYF.

V is TRBV6-1 and J is TRBJ2-1, with TRBD2 matching over 10 bases. The CDR3 is made up of 15 amino acids. With V trimmed by 7 bases and J by 6 bases, 9 bases remained unmatched. Germline lookup yields CDR1 MNHNS and CDR2 SASEGT. The CDR3 DNA sequence: TGTGCCAGCAAAGATGAGCGGGGGGGGCCCAATGAGCAGTTCTTC. Translating gives CASKDERGGPNEQFF.